Listed below are T cell receptor beta chains from one sample, sequenced in a study of blood T cell repertoires in COVID-19. TCRdb keeps only in-frame clones here, not all; method: immunoSEQ multiplex PCR. The sample yields approximately 140,000 clones, roughly 91% seen once. Material: peripheral blood. The receptors were gathered from a man aged 45 to 65 with active or convalescent COVID-19. Both conserved end residues are part of each CDR3. Each record gives: clone size, V gene, J gene, D gene, CDR3 protein, CDR3 DNA. A D gene is named only where the DNA matches it firmly. Not all rows give a size; the values are once, few, many and, for expanded clones, a class.

-,TRBV28,TRBJ2-3,TRBD2,CASPRTSGSPETDTQYF,TGTGCCAGCCCCAGGACTAGCGGGAGCCCGGAGACAGATACGCAGTATTTT
-,TRBV19,TRBJ2-7,TRBD1,CASSPRRYRGEQYF,TGTGCCAGTAGTCCCCGGCGATACAGGGGTGAGCAGTACTTC
-,TRBV20-1,TRBJ1-6,TRBD1,CSASMGDRASPLHF,TGCAGTGCTAGTATGGGGGACAGGGCTTCACCCCTCCACTTT
few,TRBV11-2,TRBJ1-6,TRBD1,CASSLRTGESSPLHF,TGTGCCAGCAGCTTACGGACAGGGGAGAGTTCACCCCTCCACTTT
-,TRBV5-1,TRBJ1-1,-,CASTHGGAENTEAFF,TGCGCCAGCACCCATGGGGGGGCTGAGAACACTGAAGCTTTCTTT
-,TRBV9,TRBJ2-2,TRBD1,CASSVRTGGNTGELFF,TGTGCCAGCAGCGTACGGACAGGGGGGAACACCGGGGAGCTGTTTTTT
-,TRBV18,TRBJ2-1,TRBD2,CASSPNGRATEQFF,TGTGCCAGCTCACCCAACGGGAGGGCCACTGAGCAGTTCTTC
-,TRBV6-4,TRBJ1-5,-,CASSRGGGQPQHF,TGTGCCAGCAGCCGGGGGGGCGGTCAGCCCCAGCATTTT
once,TRBV18,TRBJ1-5,-,CASSPGGIQPQHF,TGTGCCAGCTCACCCGGCGGGATACAGCCCCAGCATTTT
-,TRBV4-2,TRBJ1-2,-,CASSQDVGQANYGYTF,TGTGCCAGCAGCCAAGATGTTGGTCAGGCCAACTATGGCTACACCTTC
-,TRBV4-2,TRBJ1-4,TRBD1,CASRQGGSLNEKLFF,TGTGCCAGCAGGCAGGGGGGCTCGTTAAATGAAAAACTGTTTTTT
once,TRBV18,TRBJ2-1,TRBD2,CASSPQTGLAKYNEQFF,TGTGCCAGCTCACCACAAACCGGACTAGCGAAATACAATGAGCAGTTCTTC
once,TRBV6-2/TRBV6-3,TRBJ2-1,-,CASSPQGPEQFF,TGTGCCAGCAGTCCACAGGGTCCTGAGCAGTTCTTC
-,TRBV10-3,TRBJ2-1,-,CAISENNNEQFF,TGTGCCATCAGTGAGAACAACAATGAGCAGTTCTTC
-,TRBV28,TRBJ1-1,-,CASSPGHFMNTEAFF,TGTGCCAGCAGCCCGGGACACTTCATGAACACTGAAGCTTTCTTT
-,TRBV7-9,TRBJ1-2,-,CASSLLGDKDYGYTF,TGTGCCAGCAGCTTACTTGGGGACAAAGACTATGGCTACACCTTC
once,TRBV10-3,TRBJ1-2,-,CAISDLTGHKNYGYTF,TGTGCCATCAGTGACTTGACGGGACATAAAAACTATGGCTACACCTTC
-,TRBV5-4,TRBJ1-3,TRBD1,CASSLGGYGNTIYF,TGTGCCAGCAGCCTAGGGGGCTATGGAAACACCATATATTTT
-,TRBV23-1,TRBJ1-2,TRBD1,CASSNGTGLSSYGYTF,TGCGCCAGCAGTAACGGGACAGGGCTCTCTAGCTATGGCTACACCTTC
-,TRBV19,TRBJ2-3,TRBD1,CAMSGTGASTQYF,TGTGCCATGTCCGGGACAGGGGCATCTACGCAGTATTTT
once,TRBV10-2,TRBJ2-7,-,CASSESPGVWYEQYF,TGCGCCAGCAGTGAGTCACCAGGGGTATGGTACGAGCAGTACTTC
-,TRBV14,TRBJ2-1,-,CASSQDWGRVNEQFF,TGTGCCAGCAGCCAAGACTGGGGGCGAGTAAATGAGCAGTTCTTC
-,TRBV7-2,TRBJ2-5,-,CASSPNRGAGETQYF,TGTGCCAGCAGCCCAAATCGGGGGGCAGGGGAGACCCAGTACTTC
-,TRBV12-5,TRBJ2-5,TRBD1,CASGEGQGRQETQYF,TGTGCTAGTGGTGAGGGACAGGGCCGGCAAGAGACCCAGTACTTC
-,TRBV6-2/TRBV6-3,TRBJ2-5,TRBD2,CASSYPRGGRETQYF,TGTGCCAGCAGTTACCCCCGGGGGGGCCGGGAGACCCAGTACTTC
-,TRBV3-1/TRBV3-2,TRBJ2-5,-,CASSQDLSQTQYF,TGTGCCAGCAGCCAAGATCTAAGCCAGACCCAGTACTTC
-,TRBV19,TRBJ2-3,TRBD1,CASSRGTGGTFDTQYF,TGTGCCAGTAGTAGGGGGACAGGAGGGACGTTTGATACGCAGTATTTT
-,TRBV14,TRBJ2-1,-,CASSLTRYNEQFF,TGTGCCAGCAGCCTCACTAGATACAATGAGCAGTTCTTC
-,TRBV6-4,TRBJ1-2,-,CASSDSKQGSYGYTF,TGTGCCAGCAGTGACTCGAAACAGGGAAGCTATGGCTACACCTTC
-,TRBV5-1,TRBJ1-1,-,CASSLGPETAFF,TGCGCCAGCAGCTTGGGGCCCGAAACGGCTTTCTTT
-,TRBV30,TRBJ1-4,-,CASGEDLSGEQLFF,TGTGCCTCCGGAGAGGACTTGTCGGGGGAGCAACTGTTTTTT
-,TRBV18,TRBJ1-4,TRBD1,CASSADREENEKLFF,TGTGCCAGCTCAGCGGACAGGGAAGAAAATGAAAAACTGTTTTTT
-,TRBV10-3,TRBJ2-3,TRBD2,CATLRDYRDTQYF,TGTGCCACCCTCCGGGACTACCGAGATACGCAGTATTTT
-,TRBV9,TRBJ2-4,TRBD1,CASSVSGTGENIQYF,TGTGCCAGCAGCGTCTCCGGGACAGGGGAAAACATTCAGTACTTC
-,TRBV18,TRBJ2-1,TRBD1,CASSPRLDRDGGVEFF,TGTGCCAGCTCACCACGGTTAGACAGGGACGGTGGTGTGGAGTTCTTC
-,TRBV21-1,TRBJ2-3,-,CASSGYGTGLHSTDTQYF,TGTGCCAGCAGCGGTTACGGGACAGGGCTCCATAGCACAGATACGCAGTATTTT
-,TRBV15,TRBJ2-5,-,CATSPYGSNQETQYF,TGTGCCACCAGCCCTTACGGTAGCAACCAAGAGACCCAGTACTTC
-,TRBV5-1,TRBJ2-5,TRBD2,CASSFSGGAEETQYF,TGCGCCAGCAGCTTTAGCGGGGGGGCCGAAGAGACCCAGTACTTC
-,TRBV24-1,TRBJ2-1,TRBD1,CATGAGGAMWNEQFF,TGTGCCACCGGGGCAGGGGGTGCCATGTGGAATGAGCAGTTCTTC
-,TRBV9,TRBJ2-3,-,CASSSPRGRAATDTQYF,TGTGCCAGCAGCTCCCCCCGGGGGAGAGCCGCCACAGATACGCAGTATTTT
-,TRBV7-6,TRBJ2-5,TRBD2,CASSPRTSGSETQYF,TGTGCCAGCAGCCCACGGACTAGCGGGAGTGAGACCCAGTACTTC
-,TRBV6-1,TRBJ2-7,-,CASSDIGLSAGEQYF,TGTGCCAGCAGTGATATCGGACTAAGTGCCGGAGAGCAGTACTTC
-,TRBV6-1,TRBJ1-2,TRBD1,CASSEQQGAKGYTF,TGTGCCAGCAGTGAACAGCAGGGGGCTAAGGGCTACACCTTC
few,TRBV19,TRBJ2-7,TRBD2,CASSIRETSGDYEQYF,TGTGCCAGTAGTATTAGGGAGACTAGCGGAGACTACGAGCAGTACTTC